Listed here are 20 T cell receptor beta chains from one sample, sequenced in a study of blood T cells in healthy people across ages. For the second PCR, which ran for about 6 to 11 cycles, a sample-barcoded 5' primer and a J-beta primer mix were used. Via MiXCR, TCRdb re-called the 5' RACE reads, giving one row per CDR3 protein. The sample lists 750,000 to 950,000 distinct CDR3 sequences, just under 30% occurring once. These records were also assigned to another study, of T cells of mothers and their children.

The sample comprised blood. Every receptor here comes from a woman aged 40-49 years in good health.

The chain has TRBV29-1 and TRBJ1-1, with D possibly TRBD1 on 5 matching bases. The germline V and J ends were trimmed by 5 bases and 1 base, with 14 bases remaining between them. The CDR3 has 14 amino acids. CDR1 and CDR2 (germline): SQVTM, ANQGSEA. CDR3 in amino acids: CSVSFATGNTEAFF. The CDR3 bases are TGCAGCGTTTCCTTCGCTACAGGGAACACTGAAGCTTTCTTT.

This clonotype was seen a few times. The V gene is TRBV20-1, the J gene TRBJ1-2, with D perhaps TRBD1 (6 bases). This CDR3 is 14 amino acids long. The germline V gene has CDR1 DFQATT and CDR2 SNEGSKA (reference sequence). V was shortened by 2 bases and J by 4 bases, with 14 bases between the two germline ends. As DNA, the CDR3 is TGCAGTGCTAGAAATGAAGGGGGGACCTATGGCTACACCTTC. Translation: CSARNEGGTYGYTF.

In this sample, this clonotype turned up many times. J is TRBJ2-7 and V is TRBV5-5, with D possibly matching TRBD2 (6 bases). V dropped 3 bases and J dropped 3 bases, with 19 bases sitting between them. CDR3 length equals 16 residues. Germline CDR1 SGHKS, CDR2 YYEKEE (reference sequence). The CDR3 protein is CASSWRGEVKVYEQYF. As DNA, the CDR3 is TGTGCCAGCAGCTGGAGGGGAGAGGTCAAGGTCTACGAGCAGTACTTC.

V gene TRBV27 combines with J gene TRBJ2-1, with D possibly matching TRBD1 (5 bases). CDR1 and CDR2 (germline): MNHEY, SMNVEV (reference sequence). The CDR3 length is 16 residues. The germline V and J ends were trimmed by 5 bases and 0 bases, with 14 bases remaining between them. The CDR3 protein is CASSTRQSSSYNEQFF. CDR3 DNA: TGTGCCAGCAGTACCCGACAGTCCAGCTCCTACAATGAGCAGTTCTTC.

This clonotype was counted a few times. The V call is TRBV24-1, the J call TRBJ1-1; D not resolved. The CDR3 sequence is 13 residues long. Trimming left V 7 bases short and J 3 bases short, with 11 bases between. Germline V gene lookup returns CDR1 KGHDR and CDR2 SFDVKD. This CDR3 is CATRNSAYTEAFF. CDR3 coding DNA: TGTGCCACCAGAAATTCGGCGTACACTGAAGCTTTCTTT.

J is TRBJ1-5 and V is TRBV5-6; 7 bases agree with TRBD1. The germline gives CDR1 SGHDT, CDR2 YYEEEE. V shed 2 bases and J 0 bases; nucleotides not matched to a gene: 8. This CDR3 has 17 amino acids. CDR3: CASSFRPTGYSNQPQHF. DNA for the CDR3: TGTGCCAGCAGCTTTCGGCCGACAGGGTATAGCAATCAGCCCCAGCATTTT.

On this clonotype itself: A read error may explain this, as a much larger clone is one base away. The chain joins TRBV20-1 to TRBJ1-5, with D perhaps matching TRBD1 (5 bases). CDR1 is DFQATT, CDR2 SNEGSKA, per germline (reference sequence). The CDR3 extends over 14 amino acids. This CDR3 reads CSARVQASNQPRHF. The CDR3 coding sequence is TGCAGTGCTAGAGTACAGGCAAGCAATCAGCCCCGGCATTTT.

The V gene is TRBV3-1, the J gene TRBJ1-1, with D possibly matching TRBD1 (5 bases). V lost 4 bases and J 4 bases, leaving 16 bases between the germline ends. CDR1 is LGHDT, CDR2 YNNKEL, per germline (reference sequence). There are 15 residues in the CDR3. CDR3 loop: CASSPQEGLSTEAFF. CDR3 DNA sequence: TGTGCCAGCAGCCCTCAGGAGGGGTTGAGCACTGAAGCTTTCTTT. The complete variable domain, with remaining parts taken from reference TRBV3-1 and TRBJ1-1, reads DTAVSQTPKYLVTQMGNDKSIKCEQNLGHDTMYWYKQDSKKFLKIMFSYNNKELIINETVPNRFSPKSPDKAHLNLHINSLELGDSAVYFCASSPQEGLSTEAFFGQGTRLTVV.

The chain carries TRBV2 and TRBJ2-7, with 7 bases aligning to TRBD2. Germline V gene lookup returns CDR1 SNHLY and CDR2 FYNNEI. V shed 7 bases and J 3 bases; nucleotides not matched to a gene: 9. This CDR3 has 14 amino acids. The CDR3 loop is CASTLLGLDYEQYF. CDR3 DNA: TGTGCCAGCACCCTATTAGGACTAGACTACGAGCAGTACTTC.

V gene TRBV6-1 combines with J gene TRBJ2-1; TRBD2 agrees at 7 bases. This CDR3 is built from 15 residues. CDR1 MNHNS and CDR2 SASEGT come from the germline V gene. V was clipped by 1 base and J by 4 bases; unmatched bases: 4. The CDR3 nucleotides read TGTGCCAGCAGTGAAGAAATGGGAGGGTACAATGAGCAGTTCTTC. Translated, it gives CASSEEMGGYNEQFF.

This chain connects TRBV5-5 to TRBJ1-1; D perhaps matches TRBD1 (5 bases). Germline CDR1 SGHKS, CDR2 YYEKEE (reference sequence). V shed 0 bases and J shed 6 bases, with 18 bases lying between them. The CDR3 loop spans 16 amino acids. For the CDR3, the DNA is TGTGCCAGCAGCTTGGGGGGCCGGGACCCAAGGTCTGAAGCTTTCTTT. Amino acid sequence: CASSLGGRDPRSEAFF.

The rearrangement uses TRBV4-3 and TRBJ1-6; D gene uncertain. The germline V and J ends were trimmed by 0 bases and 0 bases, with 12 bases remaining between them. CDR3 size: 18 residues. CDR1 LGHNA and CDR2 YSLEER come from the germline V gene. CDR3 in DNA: TGCGCCAGCAGCCAAGATGCCTATGAGAGCTCCTATAATTCACCCCTCCACTTT. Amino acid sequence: CASSQDAYESSYNSPLHF.

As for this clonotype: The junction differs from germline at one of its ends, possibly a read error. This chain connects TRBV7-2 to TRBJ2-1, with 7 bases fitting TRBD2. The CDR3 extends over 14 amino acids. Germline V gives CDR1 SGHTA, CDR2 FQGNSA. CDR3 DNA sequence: TGCGCCAGCAAGGTCCAGCGGGGATACAATGAGCAGTTCTTC. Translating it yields CASKVQRGYNEQFF. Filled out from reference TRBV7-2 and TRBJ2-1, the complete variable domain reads GAGVSQSPSNKVTEKGKDVELRCDPISGHTALYWYRQSLGQGLEFLIYFQGNSAPDKSGLPSDRFSAERTGGSVSTLTIQRTQQEDSAVYLCASKVQRGYNEQFFGPGTRLTVL.

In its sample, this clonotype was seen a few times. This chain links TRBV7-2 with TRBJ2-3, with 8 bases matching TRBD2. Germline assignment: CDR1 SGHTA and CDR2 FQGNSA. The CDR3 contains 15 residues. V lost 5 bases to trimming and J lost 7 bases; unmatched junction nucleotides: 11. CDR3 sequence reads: CASSGGLAGGNTQYF. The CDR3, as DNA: TGTGCCAGCAGCGGGGGGCTGGCGGGGGGAAATACGCAGTATTTT.

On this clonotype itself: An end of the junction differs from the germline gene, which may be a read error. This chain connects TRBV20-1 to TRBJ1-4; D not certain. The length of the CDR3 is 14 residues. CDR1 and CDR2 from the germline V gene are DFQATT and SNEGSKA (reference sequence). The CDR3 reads CSARAGPLGEKRFF. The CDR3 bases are TGCAGTGCTAGAGCGGGCCCCCTGGGTGAAAAACGGTTTTTT.

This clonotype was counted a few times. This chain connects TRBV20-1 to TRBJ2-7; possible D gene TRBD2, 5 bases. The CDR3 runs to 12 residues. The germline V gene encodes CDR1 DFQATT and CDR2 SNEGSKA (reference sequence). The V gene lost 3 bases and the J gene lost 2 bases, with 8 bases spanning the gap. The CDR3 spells CSASDGAYEQYF. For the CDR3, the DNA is TGCAGTGCTAGTGACGGGGCCTACGAGCAGTACTTC.

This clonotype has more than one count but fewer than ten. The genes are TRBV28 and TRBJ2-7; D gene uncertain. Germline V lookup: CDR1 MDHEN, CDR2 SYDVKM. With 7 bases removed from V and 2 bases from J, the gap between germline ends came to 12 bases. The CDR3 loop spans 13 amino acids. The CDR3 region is CASTPPRPYEQYF. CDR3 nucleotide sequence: TGTGCCAGCACCCCCCCGAGGCCCTACGAGCAGTACTTC.

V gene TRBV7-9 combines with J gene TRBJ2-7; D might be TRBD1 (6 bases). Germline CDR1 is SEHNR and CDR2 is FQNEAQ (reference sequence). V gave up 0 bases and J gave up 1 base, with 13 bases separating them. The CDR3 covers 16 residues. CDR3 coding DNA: TGTGCCAGCAGCTTAGCGGTGTTAGGGGGTTCCTACGAGCAGTACTTC. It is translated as CASSLAVLGGSYEQYF.

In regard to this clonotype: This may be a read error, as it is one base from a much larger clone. The CDR3 DNA is TGTGCCATCAGTGAATTGGTGGAGCGGTTCTTC. Amino acids: CAISELVERFF. This chain joins TRBV10-3 and TRBJ2-1; D uncertain. The CDR3 extends over 11 amino acids. Germline loops: CDR1 ENHRY, CDR2 SYGVKD.

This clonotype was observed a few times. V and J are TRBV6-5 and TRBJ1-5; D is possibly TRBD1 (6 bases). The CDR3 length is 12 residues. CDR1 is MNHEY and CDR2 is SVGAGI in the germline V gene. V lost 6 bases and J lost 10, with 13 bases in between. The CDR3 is CASRSVGGPQHF. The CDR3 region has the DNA TGTGCCAGCAGATCCGTAGGGGGTCCCCAGCATTTT.